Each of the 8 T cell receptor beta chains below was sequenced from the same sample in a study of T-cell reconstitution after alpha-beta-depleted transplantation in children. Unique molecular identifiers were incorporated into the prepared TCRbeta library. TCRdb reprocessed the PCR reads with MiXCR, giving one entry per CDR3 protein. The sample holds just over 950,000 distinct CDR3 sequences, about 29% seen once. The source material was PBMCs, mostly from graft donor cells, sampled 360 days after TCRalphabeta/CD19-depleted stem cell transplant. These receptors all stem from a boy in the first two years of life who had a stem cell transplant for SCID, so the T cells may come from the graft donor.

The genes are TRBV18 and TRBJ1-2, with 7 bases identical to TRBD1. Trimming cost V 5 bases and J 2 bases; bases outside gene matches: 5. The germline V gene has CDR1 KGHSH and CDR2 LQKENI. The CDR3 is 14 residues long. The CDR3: CASSSGTDNYGYTF. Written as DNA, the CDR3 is TGTGCCAGCTCATCCGGGACAGACAACTATGGCTACACCTTC. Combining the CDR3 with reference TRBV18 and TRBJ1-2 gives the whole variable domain NAGVMQNPRHLVRRRGQEARLRCSPMKGHSHVYWYRQLPEEGLKFMVYLQKENIIDESGMPKERFSAEFPKEGPSILRIQQVVRGDSAAYFCASSSGTDNYGYTFGSGTRLTVV.

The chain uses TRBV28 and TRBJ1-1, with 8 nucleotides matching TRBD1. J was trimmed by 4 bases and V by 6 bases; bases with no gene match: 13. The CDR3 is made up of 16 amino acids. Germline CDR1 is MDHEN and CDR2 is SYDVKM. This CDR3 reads CASSINFDRGGTEAFF. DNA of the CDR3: TGTGCCAGCAGCATCAATTTCGACAGGGGAGGCACTGAAGCTTTCTTT.

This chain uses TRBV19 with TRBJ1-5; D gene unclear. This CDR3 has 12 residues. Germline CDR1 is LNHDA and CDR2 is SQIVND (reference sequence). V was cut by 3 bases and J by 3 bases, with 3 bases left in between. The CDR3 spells CASSIPNQPQHF. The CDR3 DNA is TGTGCCAGTAGTATCCCCAATCAGCCCCAGCATTTT.

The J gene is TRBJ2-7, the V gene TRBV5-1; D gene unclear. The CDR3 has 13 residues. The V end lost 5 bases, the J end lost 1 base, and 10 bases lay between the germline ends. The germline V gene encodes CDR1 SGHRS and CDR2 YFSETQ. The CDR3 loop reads CASSWFESYEQYF. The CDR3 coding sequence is TGCGCCAGCAGTTGGTTCGAGTCCTACGAGCAGTACTTC. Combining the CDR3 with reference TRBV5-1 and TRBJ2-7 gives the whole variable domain KAGVTQTPRYLIKTRGQQVTLSCSPISGHRSVSWYQQTPGQGLQFLFEYFSETQRNKGNFPGRFSGRQFSNSRSEMNVSTLELGDSALYLCASSWFESYEQYFGPGTRLTVT.

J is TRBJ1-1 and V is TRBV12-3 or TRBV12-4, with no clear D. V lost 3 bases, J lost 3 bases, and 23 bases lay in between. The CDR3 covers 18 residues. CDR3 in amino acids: CASSLSLHPPRPHTEAFF. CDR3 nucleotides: TGTGCCAGCAGTTTGAGTCTCCATCCTCCTAGACCCCACACTGAAGCTTTCTTT.

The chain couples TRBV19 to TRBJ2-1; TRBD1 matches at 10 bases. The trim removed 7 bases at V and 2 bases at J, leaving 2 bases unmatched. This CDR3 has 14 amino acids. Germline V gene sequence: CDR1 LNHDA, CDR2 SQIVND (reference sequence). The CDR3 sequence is CASMGTGAYNEQFF. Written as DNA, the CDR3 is TGTGCCAGTATGGGGACAGGGGCCTACAATGAGCAGTTCTTC. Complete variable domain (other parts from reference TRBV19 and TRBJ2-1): DGGITQSPKYLFRKEGQNVTLSCEQNLNHDAMYWYRQDPGQGLRLIYYSQIVNDFQKGDIAEGYSVSREKKESFPLTVTSAQKNPTAFYLCASMGTGAYNEQFFGPGTRLTVL.

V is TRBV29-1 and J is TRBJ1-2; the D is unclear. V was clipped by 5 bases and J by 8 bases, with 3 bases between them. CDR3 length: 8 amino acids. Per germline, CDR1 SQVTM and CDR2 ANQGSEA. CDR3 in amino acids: CSVSGYTF. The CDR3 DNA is TGCAGCGTTTCCGGCTACACCTTC.

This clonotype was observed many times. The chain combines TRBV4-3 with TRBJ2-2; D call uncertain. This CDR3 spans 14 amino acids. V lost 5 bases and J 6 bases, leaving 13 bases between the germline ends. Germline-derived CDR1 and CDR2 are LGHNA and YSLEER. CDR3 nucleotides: TGCGCCAGCAGCAGAACCTCCTCCCCCGGGGAGCTGTTTTTT. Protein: CASSRTSSPGELFF.